Listed below are T cell receptor beta chains from one sample, sequenced in a study of cytomegalovirus exposure and HLA in healthy donors. The data were produced by immunoSEQ multiplex PCR, yet TCRdb's version contains in-frame clones alone and is incomplete. The table has about 110,000 clones, over 60% seen once. Sequencing input: PBMCs. These receptors all come from a woman between 18 and 29 years old in good health and CMV-seropositive. Both conserved end residues are part of each CDR3. Each record gives: J gene, V gene, CDR3 protein.

TRBJ2-3,TRBV11-3,CASSLGQRELSTDTQYF
TRBJ2-6,TRBV9,CASSAHPEGVTVGRANVLTF
TRBJ1-1,TRBV9,CASSVQGANTEAFF
TRBJ1-2,TRBV5-6,CASSFWTGDVNYGYTF
TRBJ2-7,TRBV28,CASRKRWDRTYEQYF
TRBJ2-3,TRBV6-6,CASKRGGDTQYF
TRBJ2-7,TRBV19,CASSMGPASYEQYF
TRBJ2-7,TRBV30,CAWSPGLAYYEQYF
TRBJ1-2,TRBV30,CAWSGDRGRRDYTF
TRBJ2-1,TRBV6-5,CASSTSGTGGDEQFF